This TCR beta chain was found in a study of T cells in tuberculosis. Study summary: In South Africa, adults with active tuberculosis were compared with IGRA-negative and latently infected IGRA-positive adolescents.

Germline CDR1 SGHNT, CDR2 YYREEE (reference sequence). The CDR3 length is 14 residues. V was pared by 0 bases and J by 9 bases, with 15 bases between. Generated by immunoSEQ multiplex PCR, the TCRdb table keeps only in-frame clones and is missing some. The table lists fewer than 40,000 clones, around 94% of them singletons, with 7.5% to 9.5% in the top ten. This chain joins TRBV5-4 and TRBJ1-1; D unclear. Input material: PBMCs. The receptor was isolated from a donor aged 10-29 years with latent tuberculosis or without tuberculosis infection. The DNA for the CDR3 is TGTGCCAGCAGCTTGGTGGGAGACAATCGAAAAGCTTTCTTT. Its translation: CASSLVGDNRKAFF.